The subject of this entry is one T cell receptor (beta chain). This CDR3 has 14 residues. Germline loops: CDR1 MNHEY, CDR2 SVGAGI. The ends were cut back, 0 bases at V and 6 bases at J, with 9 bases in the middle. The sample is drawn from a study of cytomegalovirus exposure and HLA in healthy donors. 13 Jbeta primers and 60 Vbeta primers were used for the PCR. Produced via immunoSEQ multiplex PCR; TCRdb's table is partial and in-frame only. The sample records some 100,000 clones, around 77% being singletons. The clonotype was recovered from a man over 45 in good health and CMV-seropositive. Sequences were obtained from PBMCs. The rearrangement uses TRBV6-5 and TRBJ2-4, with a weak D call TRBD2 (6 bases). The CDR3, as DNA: TGTGCCAGCAGTTACTCTGGGGGGTTAAACATTCAGTACTTC. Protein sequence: CASSYSGGLNIQYF.